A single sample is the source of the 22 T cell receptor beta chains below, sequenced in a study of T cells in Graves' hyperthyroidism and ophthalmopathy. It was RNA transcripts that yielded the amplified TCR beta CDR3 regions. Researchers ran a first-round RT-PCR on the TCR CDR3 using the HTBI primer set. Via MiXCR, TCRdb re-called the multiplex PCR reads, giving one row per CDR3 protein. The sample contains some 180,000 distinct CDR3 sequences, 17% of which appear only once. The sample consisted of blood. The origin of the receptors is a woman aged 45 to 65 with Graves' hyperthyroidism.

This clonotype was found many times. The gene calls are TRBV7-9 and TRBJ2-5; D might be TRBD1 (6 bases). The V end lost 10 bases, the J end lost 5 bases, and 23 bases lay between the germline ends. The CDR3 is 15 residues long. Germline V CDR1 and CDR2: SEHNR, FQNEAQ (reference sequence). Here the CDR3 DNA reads TGTGCCACCCCAGGGGCAGGGAATCCGAGGGAGACCCAGTACTTC. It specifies CATPGAGNPRETQYF.

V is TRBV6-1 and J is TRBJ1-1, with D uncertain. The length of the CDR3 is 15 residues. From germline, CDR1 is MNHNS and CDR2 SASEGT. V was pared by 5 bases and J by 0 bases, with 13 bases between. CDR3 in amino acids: CASSRPLVMNTEAFF. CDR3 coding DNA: TGTGCCAGCAGTCGACCCTTGGTTATGAACACTGAAGCTTTCTTT.

DNA for the CDR3: TGTGCCAGCAGGGCCGAGCTTTCATACGAGCAGTACTTC. Its protein is CASRAELSYEQYF. The chain uses TRBV7-2 and TRBJ2-7, with no clear D. The CDR3 has 13 amino acids. Trimming shortened V by 6 bases and J by 4 bases, and 13 bases separated the two germline ends. Per germline, CDR1 SGHTA and CDR2 FQGNSA.

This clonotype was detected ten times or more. CDR3 sequence reads: CASSFEGSGQPQHF. The CDR3, as DNA: TGTGCCAGCAGCTTCGAGGGTTCGGGTCAGCCCCAGCATTTT. V and J are TRBV5-6 and TRBJ1-5; D not certain. The V gene lost 2 bases and the J gene lost 6 bases, with 12 bases spanning the gap. Germline assignment: CDR1 SGHDT and CDR2 YYEEEE. The CDR3 is 14 amino acids.

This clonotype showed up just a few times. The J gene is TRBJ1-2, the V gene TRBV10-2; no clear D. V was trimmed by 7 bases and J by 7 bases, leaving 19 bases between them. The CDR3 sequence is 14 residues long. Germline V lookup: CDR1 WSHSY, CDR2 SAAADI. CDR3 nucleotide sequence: TGCGCCAGCACTCCGTCAGCGGGCTCGGGTGGCTACACCTTC. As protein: CASTPSAGSGGYTF.

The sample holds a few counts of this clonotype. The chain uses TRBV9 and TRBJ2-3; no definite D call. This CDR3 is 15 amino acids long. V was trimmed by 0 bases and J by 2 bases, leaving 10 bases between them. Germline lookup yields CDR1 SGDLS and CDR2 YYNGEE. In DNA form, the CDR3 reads TGTGCCAGCAGCGTAGCTACCCAGAACACAGATACGCAGTATTTT. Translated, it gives CASSVATQNTDTQYF.

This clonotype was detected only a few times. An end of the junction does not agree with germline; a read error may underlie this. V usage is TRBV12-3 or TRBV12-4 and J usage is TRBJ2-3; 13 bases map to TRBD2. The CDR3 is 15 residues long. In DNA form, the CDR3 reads TGTGCCAGCGATCGGACTAGCGGGAGCACAGATACGCTGTATTTT. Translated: CASDRTSGSTDTLYF.

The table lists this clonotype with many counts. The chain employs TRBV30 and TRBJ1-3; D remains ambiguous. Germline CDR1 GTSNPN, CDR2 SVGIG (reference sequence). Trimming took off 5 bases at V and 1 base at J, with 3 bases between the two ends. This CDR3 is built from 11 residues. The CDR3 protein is CAWGSGNTIYF. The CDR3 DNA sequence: TGTGCCTGGGGATCTGGAAACACCATATATTTT.

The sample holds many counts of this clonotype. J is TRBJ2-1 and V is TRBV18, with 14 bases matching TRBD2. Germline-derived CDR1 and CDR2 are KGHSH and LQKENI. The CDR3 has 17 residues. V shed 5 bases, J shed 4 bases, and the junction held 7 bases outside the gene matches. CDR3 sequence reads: CASSTTSGREDYNEQFF. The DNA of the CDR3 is TGTGCCAGCTCAACGACTAGCGGGAGGGAAGATTACAATGAGCAGTTCTTC.

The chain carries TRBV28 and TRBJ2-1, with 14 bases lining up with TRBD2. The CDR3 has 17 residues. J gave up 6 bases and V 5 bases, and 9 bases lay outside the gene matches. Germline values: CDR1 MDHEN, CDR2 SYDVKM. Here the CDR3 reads CASSTGLAGVRGNEQFF. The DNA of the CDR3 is TGTGCCAGCAGTACGGGACTAGCGGGAGTACGCGGCAATGAGCAGTTCTTC.

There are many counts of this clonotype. CDR3: CSAALRLAGVEHEQYF. CDR3 bases: TGCAGTGCTGCCCTGAGGCTAGCGGGAGTTGAACACGAGCAGTACTTC. This chain uses TRBV20-1 with TRBJ2-7, with 10 bases that match TRBD2. Germline values: CDR1 DFQATT, CDR2 SNEGSKA (reference sequence). Trimming removed 5 bases from V and 5 bases from J; junction bases left unmatched: 15. The CDR3 consists of 16 residues.

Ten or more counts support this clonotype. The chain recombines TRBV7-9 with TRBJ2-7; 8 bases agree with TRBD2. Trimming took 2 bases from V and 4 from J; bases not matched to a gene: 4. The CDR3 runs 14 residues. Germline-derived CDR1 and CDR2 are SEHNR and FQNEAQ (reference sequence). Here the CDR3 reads CASSLSGREYEQYF. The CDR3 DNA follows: TGTGCCAGCAGCTTAAGCGGGAGAGAATACGAGCAGTACTTC.

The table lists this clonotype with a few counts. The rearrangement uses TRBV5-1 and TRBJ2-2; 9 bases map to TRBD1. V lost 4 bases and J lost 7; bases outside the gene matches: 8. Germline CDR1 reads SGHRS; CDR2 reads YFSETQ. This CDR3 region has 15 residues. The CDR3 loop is CASSHDRGIGGELFF. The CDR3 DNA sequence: TGCGCCAGCAGCCACGACAGGGGGATAGGCGGGGAGCTGTTTTTT.

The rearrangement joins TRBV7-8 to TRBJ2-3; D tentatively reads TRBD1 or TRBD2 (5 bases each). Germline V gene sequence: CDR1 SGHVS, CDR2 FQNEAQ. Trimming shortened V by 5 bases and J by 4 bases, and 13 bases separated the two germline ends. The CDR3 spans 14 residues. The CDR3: CASSLGTTPDTQYF. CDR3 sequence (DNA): TGTGCCAGCAGCCTAGGGACCACACCAGATACGCAGTATTTT.

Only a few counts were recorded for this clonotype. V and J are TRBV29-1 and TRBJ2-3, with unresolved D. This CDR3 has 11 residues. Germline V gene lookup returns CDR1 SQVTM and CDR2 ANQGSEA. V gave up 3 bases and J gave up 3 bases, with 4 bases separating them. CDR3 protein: CSVDRTDTQYF. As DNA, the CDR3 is TGCAGCGTTGACAGAACAGATACGCAGTATTTT.

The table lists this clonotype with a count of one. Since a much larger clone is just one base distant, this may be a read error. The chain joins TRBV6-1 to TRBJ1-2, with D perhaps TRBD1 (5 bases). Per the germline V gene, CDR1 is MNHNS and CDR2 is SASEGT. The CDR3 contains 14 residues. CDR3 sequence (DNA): TGTGTCAGCAGTCTAAATTCCGGGGCCTATGGCTACACCTTC. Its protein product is CVSSLNSGAYGYTF.

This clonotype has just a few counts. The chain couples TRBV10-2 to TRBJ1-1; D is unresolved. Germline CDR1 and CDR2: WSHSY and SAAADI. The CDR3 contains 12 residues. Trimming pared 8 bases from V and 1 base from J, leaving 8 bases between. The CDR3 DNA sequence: TGCGCCAGCGTCGGGCCGAACACTGAAGCTTTCTTT. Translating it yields CASVGPNTEAFF.

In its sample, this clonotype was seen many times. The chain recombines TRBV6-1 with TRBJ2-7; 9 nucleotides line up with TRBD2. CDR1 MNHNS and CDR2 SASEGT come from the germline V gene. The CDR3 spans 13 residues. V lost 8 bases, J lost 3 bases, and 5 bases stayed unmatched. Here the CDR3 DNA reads TGTGCCAGCTCGAAAGCGGGAGGCTACGAGCAGTACTTC. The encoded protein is CASSKAGGYEQYF.

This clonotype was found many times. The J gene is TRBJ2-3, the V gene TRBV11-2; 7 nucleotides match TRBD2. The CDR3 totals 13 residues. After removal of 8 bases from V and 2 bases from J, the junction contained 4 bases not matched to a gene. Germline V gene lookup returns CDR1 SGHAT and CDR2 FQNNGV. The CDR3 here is CASLRDYTDTQYF. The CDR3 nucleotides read TGTGCCAGCCTCAGGGACTACACAGATACGCAGTATTTT.

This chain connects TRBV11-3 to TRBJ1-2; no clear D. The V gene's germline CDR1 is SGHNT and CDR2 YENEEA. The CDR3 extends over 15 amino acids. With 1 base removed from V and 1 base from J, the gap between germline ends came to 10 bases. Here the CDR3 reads CASSLGTDLNYGYTF. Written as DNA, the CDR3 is TGTGCCAGCAGCTTAGGTACAGACCTTAACTATGGCTACACCTTC.

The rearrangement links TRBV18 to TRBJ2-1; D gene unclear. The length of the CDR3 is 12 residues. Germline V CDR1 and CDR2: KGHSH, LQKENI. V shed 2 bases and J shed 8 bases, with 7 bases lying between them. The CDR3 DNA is TGTGCCAGCTCACCAGGGTTGGATGAGCAGTTCTTC. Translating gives CASSPGLDEQFF.

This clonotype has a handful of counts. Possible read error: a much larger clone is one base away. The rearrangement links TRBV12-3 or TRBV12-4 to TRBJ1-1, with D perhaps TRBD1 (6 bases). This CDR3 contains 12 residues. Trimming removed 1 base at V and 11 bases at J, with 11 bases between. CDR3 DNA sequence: TGTGCCAGCAGTTTAGTGGGGGCGAGGGCTTTCTTT. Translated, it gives CASSLVGARAFF.